One and the same sample provided the 32 T cell receptor beta chains below, sequenced in a study of control samples from healthy donors and cancer patients. Only in-frame clones appear in the TCRdb table, and some are missing; sequencing was by immunoSEQ multiplex PCR. The sample yields under 200,000 clones, less than 95% seen once. The sequenced material came from PBMCs. These receptors all come from a man aged 60 to 69 with colorectal cancer.

V and J are TRBV21-1 and TRBJ2-1; TRBD2, the table's D call, lacks a check against the DNA. TRBV21-1 is a listed pseudogene. The CDR3 spans 12 residues. The CDR3 sequence: CARLPSANEQFF. The CDR3 DNA follows: TGTGCCAGACTCCCTAGCGCCAATGAGCAGTTCTTC.

V gene TRBV3-1 (or the pseudogene TRBV3-2) combines with J gene TRBJ2-1; 12 positions match TRBD2. This CDR3 has 17 amino acids. CDR1 LGHDT and CDR2 YNNKEL come from the germline V gene (reference sequence). V lost 4 bases, J lost 8 bases, and 12 bases stayed unmatched. This chain's CDR3 is CASSLASGGAIVDEQFF. The CDR3, as DNA: TGTGCCAGCAGCCTTGCTAGCGGGGGGGCCATAGTGGATGAGCAGTTCTTC.

The chain carries TRBV19 and TRBJ1-1; D is possibly TRBD1 (5 bases). The CDR3 contains 15 residues. Between the trimmed V and J ends, which lost 6 bases and 1 base, there was a span of 15 bases. Germline V gives CDR1 LNHDA, CDR2 SQIVND (reference sequence). The CDR3 is CASSDAGLRNTEAFF. In DNA form, the CDR3 reads TGTGCCAGTAGCGACGCGGGGCTTAGGAACACTGAAGCTTTCTTT.

J is TRBJ1-5 and V is TRBV7-2; D may be TRBD1 (6 bases). The CDR3 is 16 residues long. Trimming left V 5 bases short and J 2 bases short, with 16 bases between. Germline V gene lookup returns CDR1 SGHTA and CDR2 FQGNSA. The CDR3 DNA is TGTGCCAGCAGCCAACGGGGGGGCGCGGGCAATCAGCCCCAGCATTTT. Amino acids: CASSQRGGAGNQPQHF.

The CDR3 DNA follows: TGCGCCAGCAGCTTGGGCGGGACAGGCGGGCAGCGGGAGACCCAGTACTTC. Protein sequence: CASSLGGTGGQRETQYF. The chain has TRBV5-1 and TRBJ2-5; 8 bases line up with TRBD1. Germline CDR1 SGHRS, CDR2 YFSETQ. The J segment lost 5 bases and the V segment lost 0 bases, leaving 12 bases of the junction unmatched. CDR3 length: 17 residues.

The CDR3 sequence: CASSLDTQETQYF. The CDR3, as DNA: TGCGCCAGCAGCTTGGACACCCAAGAGACCCAGTACTTC. The rearrangement uses TRBV5-1 and TRBJ2-5, with D uncertain. Looked up from germline, CDR1 is SGHRS and CDR2 is YFSETQ. The CDR3 runs 13 residues. Trimming took 0 bases from V and 1 from J, leaving 4 bases between them.

This clone was counted once. V gene TRBV7-2 combines with J gene TRBJ2-1, with no clear D. V shed 1 base and J shed 5 bases, with 6 bases lying between them. The CDR3 has 13 residues. Germline V gene lookup returns CDR1 SGHTA and CDR2 FQGNSA. The CDR3 coding sequence is TGTGCCAGCAGCTTAGTTTTGGACAATGAGCAGTTCTTC. Amino acid sequence: CASSLVLDNEQFF.

This clone appeared once. The CDR3 region has the DNA TGTGCCAGCAGTAAAACGGCCCAGCGGGAGACCCAGTACTTC. Its translation is CASSKTAQRETQYF. The V call is TRBV6-5, the J call TRBJ2-5; D is perhaps TRBD2 (5 bases). This CDR3 is 14 amino acids long. The germline CDR1 and CDR2 sequences are MNHEY and SVGAGI. Trimming took 5 bases from V and 5 from J, leaving 15 bases between them.

Worth noting for this clone: Other DNA sequences within the sample encode an identical CDR3. V is TRBV5-1 and J is TRBJ1-5; 10 positions match TRBD1. V trimming: 4 bases; J trimming: 5 bases; junction bases outside the gene matches: 3. Germline V CDR1 and CDR2: SGHRS, YFSETQ. The CDR3 consists of 14 residues. This CDR3 is CASSPGTGDQPQHF. CDR3 nucleotide sequence: TGCGCCAGCAGCCCCGGGACAGGGGATCAGCCCCAGCATTTT.

In nucleotides, the CDR3 is TGTGCCTGGAGTTTAGTGAACACTGAAGCTTTCTTT. Translating gives CAWSLVNTEAFF. The genes are TRBV30 and TRBJ1-1; D unresolved. The CDR3 spans 12 residues. The V end was cut by 2 bases, the J end by 0 bases, with 4 bases between. Germline CDR1 and CDR2: GTSNPN and SVGIG (reference sequence).

This chain links TRBV29-1 with TRBJ2-2; D tentatively fits TRBD1 or TRBD2 (6 bases each). The CDR3 extends over 16 amino acids. Trimming cost V 4 bases and J 5 bases, with 20 bases left between them. Per germline, CDR1 SQVTM and CDR2 ANQGSEA. Here the CDR3 reads CSVGRGEPGVTGELFF. The CDR3 nucleotides read TGCAGCGTTGGTAGGGGGGAACCGGGAGTAACCGGGGAGCTGTTTTTT.

CDR3 sequence reads: CASSLDIIYGYTF. For the CDR3, the DNA is TGCGCCAGCAGCCTTGACATAATCTATGGCTACACCTTC. The rearrangement joins TRBV4-1 to TRBJ1-2; D remains unclear. V lost 4 bases and J 4 bases, leaving 10 bases between the germline ends. Per the germline V gene, CDR1 is MGHRA and CDR2 is YSYEKL. The length of the CDR3 is 13 residues.

This chain joins TRBV23-1 and TRBJ1-2; unclear D gene. TRBV23-1 is an ORF, with its function uncertain. V lost 4 bases, J lost 4 bases, and 16 bases lay in between. This CDR3 contains 15 residues. For the CDR3, the DNA is TGCGCCAGCAGTCCCGGTCGAGGTCGGTGCTATGGCTACACCTTC. Translated, it gives CASSPGRGRCYGYTF.

The chain employs TRBV6-5 and TRBJ1-2, with D unclear. The germline V and J ends were trimmed by 5 bases and 8 bases, with 12 bases remaining between them. Germline V gene lookup returns CDR1 MNHEY and CDR2 SVGAGI. This CDR3 region has 12 residues. The CDR3 loop reads CASSPPTRGYTF. The DNA of the CDR3 is TGTGCCAGCAGTCCACCTACAAGGGGCTACACCTTC.

This sequence joins TRBV18 and TRBJ1-1; D unresolved. The CDR3 has 13 residues. CDR1 KGHSH and CDR2 LQKENI come from the germline V gene. Trimming cost V 0 bases and J 4 bases, with 6 bases left between them. CDR3 sequence reads: CASSPPEITEAFF. In DNA form, the CDR3 reads TGTGCCAGCTCACCACCGGAGATCACTGAAGCTTTCTTT.

This clone was counted a single time. As DNA, the CDR3 is TGTGCCAGCAGCTTGCGCGCAGGGCCTGGTGGCTACACCTTC. It encodes CASSLRAGPGGYTF. This rearrangement joins TRBV5-4 to TRBJ1-2; a weak D match, TRBD1 (5 bases). This CDR3 contains 14 residues. Per germline, CDR1 SGHNT and CDR2 YYREEE (reference sequence). V was clipped by 1 base and J by 7 bases, with 14 bases between them. Full variable domain (remainder filled in from reference TRBV5-4 and TRBJ1-2): ETGVTQSPTHLIKTRGQQVTLRCSSQSGHNTVSWYQQALGQGPQFIFQYYREEENGRGNFPPRFSGLQFPNYSSELNVNALELDDSALYLCASSLRAGPGGYTFGSGTRLTVV.

The chain uses TRBV6-2 or TRBV6-3 and TRBJ2-5; 8 bases are a match to TRBD2. The junction had 2 bases not matched to a gene; V was cut back by 5 bases and J by 0 bases. The CDR3 is 14 amino acids. The germline CDR1 and CDR2 sequences are MNHEY and SVGEGT. CDR3 DNA sequence: TGTGCCAGCAGTACGGGGGGGTACCAAGAGACCCAGTACTTC. This encodes CASSTGGYQETQYF.

In DNA, the CDR3 is TGTGCCAGCAGCCCCGACAGGGTAGGGGAGACCCAGTACTTC. It specifies CASSPDRVGETQYF. The chain recombines TRBV7-7 with TRBJ2-5; 7 bases map to TRBD1. This CDR3 region has 14 residues. The trim removed 5 bases at V and 5 bases at J, leaving 8 bases unmatched. The germline V gene has CDR1 SSHAT and CDR2 FNYEAQ (reference sequence).

This clone appeared a single time. V and J are TRBV19 and TRBJ1-2; D uncertain. V was trimmed by 3 bases and J by 6 bases, leaving 17 bases between them. The CDR3 is 15 residues long. CDR1 and CDR2 from the germline V gene are LNHDA and SQIVND (reference sequence). The CDR3 region has the DNA TGTGCCAGTAGTATTCAAGGGAAACGGGTCCATGGCTACACCTTC. It encodes CASSIQGKRVHGYTF.

The chain employs TRBV9 and TRBJ2-3; 15 nucleotides align to TRBD2. Germline trimming cut 4 bases from V and 4 bases from J; bases unmatched to any gene: 4. This CDR3 region has 16 residues. Germline V gives CDR1 SGDLS, CDR2 YYNGEE. The CDR3 loop is CASSPGTSGGPDTQYF. DNA for the CDR3: TGTGCCAGCAGCCCCGGGACTAGCGGGGGGCCAGATACGCAGTATTTT.

V is TRBV7-9 and J is TRBJ2-5; perhaps D is TRBD1 or TRBD2 (5 bases each). In germline, CDR1 is SEHNR, CDR2 FQNEAQ (reference sequence). V was shortened by 5 bases and J by 1 base, with 8 bases between the two germline ends. The CDR3 has 13 amino acids. The CDR3 region has the DNA TGTGCCAGCAGCCCCGGGGCCCAAGAGACCCAGTACTTC. Translated, it gives CASSPGAQETQYF. The full variable domain, in which reference TRBV7-9 and TRBJ2-5 provide the parts outside the CDR3, is DTGVSQNPRHKITKRGQNVTFRCDPISEHNRLYWYRQTLGQGPEFLTYFQNEAQLEKSRLLSDRFSAERPKGSFSTLEIQRTEQGDSAMYLCASSPGAQETQYFGPGTRLLVL.

This clone was counted between two and nine times. V gene TRBV7-2 combines with J gene TRBJ1-5; 9 bases align to TRBD1. The CDR3 has 14 residues. In germline, CDR1 is SGHTA, CDR2 FQGNSA. V gave up 5 bases and J gave up 8 bases; unmatched junction bases: 7. This chain's CDR3 is CASSETGGQEPQHF. As DNA, the CDR3 is TGTGCCAGCAGCGAAACAGGGGGCCAGGAGCCCCAGCATTTT.

V and J are TRBV5-1 and TRBJ1-1; a weak D match, TRBD1 (5 bases). In germline, CDR1 is SGHRS, CDR2 YFSETQ. This CDR3 comprises 14 residues. With 4 bases removed from V and 1 base from J, the gap between germline ends came to 11 bases. In nucleotides, the CDR3 is TGCGCCAGCAGCGAAGGGGAAGGGAACACTGAAGCTTTCTTT. Residues: CASSEGEGNTEAFF.

The chain joins TRBV5-1 to TRBJ2-2, with D tentatively TRBD1 or TRBD2 (5 bases each). CDR1 SGHRS and CDR2 YFSETQ come from the germline V gene. The CDR3 totals 16 residues. Trimming pared 4 bases from V and 5 bases from J, leaving 18 bases between. The CDR3: CASSPPFPEGTGELFF. The DNA for the CDR3 is TGCGCCAGCAGCCCTCCGTTCCCCGAGGGGACCGGGGAGCTGTTTTTT.

The gene calls are TRBV11-2 and TRBJ1-2, with D possibly TRBD1 on 5 matching bases. Trimming stripped 0 bases from V and 13 bases from J, with 21 bases between. Germline CDR1 and CDR2: SGHAT and FQNNGV. The length of the CDR3 is 15 residues. CDR3 in amino acids: CASSLDRLAGTPATF. The CDR3 DNA is TGTGCCAGCAGCTTAGATCGTTTAGCGGGGACCCCCGCCACCTTC.

J is TRBJ1-6 and V is TRBV2; D ambiguous. Germline V gives CDR1 SNHLY, CDR2 FYNNEI. The CDR3 length is 15 residues. Trimming took 5 bases from V and 4 from J, leaving 12 bases between them. Here the CDR3 reads CASSTGEGYNSPLHF. The CDR3 bases are TGTGCCAGCAGTACCGGGGAAGGGTATAATTCACCCCTCCACTTT. Complete variable domain (other parts from reference TRBV2 and TRBJ1-6): EPEVTQTPSHQVTQMGQEVILRCVPISNHLYFYWYRQILGQKVEFLVSFYNNEISEKSEIFDDQFSVERPDGSNFTLKIRSTKLEDSAMYFCASSTGEGYNSPLHFGNGTRLTVT.

About this clone itself: Mismatch with germline at one junction end may stem from a read error. The genes are TRBV28 and TRBJ2-1; TRBD1 matches at 8 bases. Per germline, CDR1 MDHEN and CDR2 SYDVKM. The CDR3 runs to 16 residues. The CDR3 DNA reads as TGTGTCAGCAGCCCAGGGGGCCTAAGCTCCTACAATGAGCAGTTCTTC. Translation: CVSSPGGLSSYNEQFF.

This clone was counted once. The V gene is TRBV10-2, the J gene TRBJ2-7; D could derive from TRBD1 or TRBD2 (5 bases each). V was pared by 3 bases and J by 2 bases, with 17 bases between. CDR3 size: 16 residues. CDR1 WSHSY and CDR2 SAAADI come from the germline V gene. The CDR3 nucleotides read TGCGCCAGCAGTGACCGGGACGGAAGTGCGGCCTACGAGCAGTACTTC. Translation: CASSDRDGSAAYEQYF.

The chain couples TRBV9 to TRBJ2-7, with 9 bases lining up with TRBD2. The germline V gene has CDR1 SGDLS and CDR2 YYNGEE. There are 14 residues in the CDR3. J was trimmed by 7 bases and V by 2 bases; bases with no gene match: 7. The CDR3 sequence is CASSVSSGVEEQYF. In nucleotides, the CDR3 is TGTGCCAGCAGCGTGTCTAGCGGGGTGGAAGAGCAGTACTTC. The full variable domain, in which reference TRBV9 and TRBJ2-7 provide the parts outside the CDR3, is DSGVTQTPKHLITATGQRVTLRCSPRSGDLSVYWYQQSLDQGLQFLIQYYNGEERAKGNILERFSAQQFPDLHSELNLSSLELGDSALYFCASSVSSGVEEQYFGPGTRLTVT.

J is TRBJ1-4 and V is TRBV10-2; no clear D gene. This CDR3 is 14 amino acids long. With 0 bases removed from V and 5 bases from J, the gap between germline ends came to 7 bases. Germline V gene sequence: CDR1 WSHSY, CDR2 SAAADI. In DNA form, the CDR3 reads TGCGCCAGCAGTGAGTCTGGGCCAAATGAAAAACTGTTTTTT. It translates to CASSESGPNEKLFF.

The chain is built from TRBV18 and TRBJ1-1; tentatively, D is TRBD1 (6 bases). The CDR3 consists of 13 residues. V dropped 11 bases and J dropped 1 base, with 14 bases sitting between them. The germline V gene encodes CDR1 KGHSH and CDR2 LQKENI. The CDR3, as DNA: TGTGCCGCTCAGGGGACTCCGAACACTGAAGCTTTCTTT. This codes for CAAQGTPNTEAFF.

In its sample, this clone was seen once. V gene TRBV19 combines with J gene TRBJ1-1; D gene unclear. Germline CDR1 reads LNHDA; CDR2 reads SQIVND (reference sequence). V was pared by 2 bases and J by 0 bases, with 7 bases between. The CDR3 is 14 residues long. Here the CDR3 reads CASSISYMNTEAFF. The DNA of the CDR3 is TGTGCCAGTAGTATATCCTACATGAACACTGAAGCTTTCTTT.